This TCR beta chain came from a study of T cell changes during pregnancy in multiple sclerosis. This CDR3 comprises 14 residues. The germline V gene encodes CDR1 SGHRS and CDR2 YFSETQ. V lost 3 bases to trimming and J lost 6 bases, with 12 bases between them. Profiled with immunoSEQ multiplex PCR; TCRdb holds only in-frame clones, not every one. The table records fewer than 90,000 clones, 94% of them present only once. This chain uses TRBV5-1 with TRBJ2-2, with a tentative D call TRBD1 (5 bases). The TCR was taken from a female donor with multiple sclerosis, enrolled in a pregnancy study. Material: peripheral blood, obtained in the third trimester of pregnancy. The CDR3 spells CASSSGHVAGELFF. DNA of the CDR3: TGCGCCAGCAGCTCAGGACACGTCGCCGGGGAGCTGTTTTTT.